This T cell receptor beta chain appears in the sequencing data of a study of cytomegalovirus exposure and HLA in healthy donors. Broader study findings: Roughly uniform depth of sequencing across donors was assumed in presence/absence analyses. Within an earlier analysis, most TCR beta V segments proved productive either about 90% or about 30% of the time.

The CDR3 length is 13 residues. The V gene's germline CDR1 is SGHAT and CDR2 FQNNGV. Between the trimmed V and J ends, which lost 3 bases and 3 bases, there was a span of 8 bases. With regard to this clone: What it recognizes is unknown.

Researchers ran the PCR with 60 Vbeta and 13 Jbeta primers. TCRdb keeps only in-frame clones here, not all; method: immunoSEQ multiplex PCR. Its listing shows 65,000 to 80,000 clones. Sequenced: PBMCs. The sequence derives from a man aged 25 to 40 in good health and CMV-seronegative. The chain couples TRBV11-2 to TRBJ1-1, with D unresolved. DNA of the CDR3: TGTGCCAGCAGCTTTGTCCGGGACACTGAAGCTTTCTTT. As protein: CASSFVRDTEAFF.